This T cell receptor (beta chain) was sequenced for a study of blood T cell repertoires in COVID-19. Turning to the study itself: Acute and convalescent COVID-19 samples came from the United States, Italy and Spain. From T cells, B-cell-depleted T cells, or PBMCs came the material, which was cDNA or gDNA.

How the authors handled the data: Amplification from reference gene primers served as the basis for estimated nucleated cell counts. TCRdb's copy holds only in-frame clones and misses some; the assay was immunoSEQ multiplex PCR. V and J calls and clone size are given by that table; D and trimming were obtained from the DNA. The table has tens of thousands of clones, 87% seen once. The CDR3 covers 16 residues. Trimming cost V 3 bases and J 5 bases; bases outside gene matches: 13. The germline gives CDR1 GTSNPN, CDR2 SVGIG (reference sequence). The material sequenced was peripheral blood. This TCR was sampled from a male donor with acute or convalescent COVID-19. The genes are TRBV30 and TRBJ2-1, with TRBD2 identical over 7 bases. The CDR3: CAWRLPSTGGHNEQFF. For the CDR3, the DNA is TGTGCCTGGAGATTACCCTCGACGGGGGGACACAATGAGCAGTTCTTC. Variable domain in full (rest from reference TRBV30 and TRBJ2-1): SQTIHQWPATLVQPVGSPLSLECTVEGTSNPNLYWYRQAAGRGLQLLFYSVGIGQISSEVPQNLSASRPQDRQFILSSKKLLLSDSGFYLCAWRLPSTGGHNEQFFGPGTRLTVL.